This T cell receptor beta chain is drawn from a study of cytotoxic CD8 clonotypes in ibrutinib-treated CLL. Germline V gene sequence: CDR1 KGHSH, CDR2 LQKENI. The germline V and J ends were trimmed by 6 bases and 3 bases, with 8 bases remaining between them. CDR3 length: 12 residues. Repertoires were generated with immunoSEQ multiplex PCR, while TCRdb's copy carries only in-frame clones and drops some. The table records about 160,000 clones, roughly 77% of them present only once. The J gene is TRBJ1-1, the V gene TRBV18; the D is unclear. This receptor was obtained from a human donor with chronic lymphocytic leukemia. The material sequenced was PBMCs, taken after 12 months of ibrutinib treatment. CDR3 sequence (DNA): TGTGCCAGCTCTCCTGTGTACACTGAAGCTTTCTTT. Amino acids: CASSPVYTEAFF.